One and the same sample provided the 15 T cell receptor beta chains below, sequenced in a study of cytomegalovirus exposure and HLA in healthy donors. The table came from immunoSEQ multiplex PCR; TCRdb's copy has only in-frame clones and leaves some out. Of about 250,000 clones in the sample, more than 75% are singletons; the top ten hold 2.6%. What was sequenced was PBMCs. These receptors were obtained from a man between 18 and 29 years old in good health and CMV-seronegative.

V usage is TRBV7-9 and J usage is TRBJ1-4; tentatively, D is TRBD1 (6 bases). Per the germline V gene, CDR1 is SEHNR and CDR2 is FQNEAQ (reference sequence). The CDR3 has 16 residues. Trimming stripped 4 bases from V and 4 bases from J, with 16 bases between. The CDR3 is CASSSGQRPFNEKLFF. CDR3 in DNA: TGTGCCAGCAGCTCCGGACAGCGCCCCTTTAATGAAAAACTGTTTTTT. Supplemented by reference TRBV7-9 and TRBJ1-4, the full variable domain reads DTGVSQNPRHKITKRGQNVTFRCDPISEHNRLYWYRQTLGQGPEFLTYFQNEAQLEKSRLLSDRFSAERPKGSFSTLEIQRTEQGDSAMYLCASSSGQRPFNEKLFFGSGTQLSVL.

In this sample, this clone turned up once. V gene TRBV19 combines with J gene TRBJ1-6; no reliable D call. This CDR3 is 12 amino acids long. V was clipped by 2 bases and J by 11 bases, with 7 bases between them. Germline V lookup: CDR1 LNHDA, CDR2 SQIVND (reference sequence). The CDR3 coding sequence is TGTGCCAGTAGTATAAGCACTGCACCCCTCCACTTT. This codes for CASSISTAPLHF.

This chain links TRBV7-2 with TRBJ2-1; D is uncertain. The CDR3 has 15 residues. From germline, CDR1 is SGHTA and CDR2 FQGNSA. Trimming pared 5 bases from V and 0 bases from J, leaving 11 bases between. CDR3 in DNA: TGTGCCAGCAGCGTATCTAGTAGCTCCTACAATGAGCAGTTCTTC. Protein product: CASSVSSSSYNEQFF.

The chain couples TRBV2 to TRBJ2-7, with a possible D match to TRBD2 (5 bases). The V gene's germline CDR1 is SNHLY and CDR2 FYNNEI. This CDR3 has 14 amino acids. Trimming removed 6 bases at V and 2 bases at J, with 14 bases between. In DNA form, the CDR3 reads TGTGCCAGCAGCACCCTACTAGTTACCTACGAGCAGTACTTC. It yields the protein CASSTLLVTYEQYF.

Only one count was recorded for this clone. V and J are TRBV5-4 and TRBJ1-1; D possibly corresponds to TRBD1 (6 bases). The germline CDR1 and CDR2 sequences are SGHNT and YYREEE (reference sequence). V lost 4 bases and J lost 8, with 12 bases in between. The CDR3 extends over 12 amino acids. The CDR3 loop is CASSPQGREAFF. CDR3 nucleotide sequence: TGTGCCAGCAGCCCGCAGGGGAGAGAAGCTTTCTTT.

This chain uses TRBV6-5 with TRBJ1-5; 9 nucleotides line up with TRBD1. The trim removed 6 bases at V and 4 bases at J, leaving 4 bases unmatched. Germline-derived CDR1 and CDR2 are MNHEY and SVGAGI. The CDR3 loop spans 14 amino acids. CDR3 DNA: TGTGCCAGCAGGGGACAGGGCGGAAATCAGCCCCAGCATTTT. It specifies CASRGQGGNQPQHF.

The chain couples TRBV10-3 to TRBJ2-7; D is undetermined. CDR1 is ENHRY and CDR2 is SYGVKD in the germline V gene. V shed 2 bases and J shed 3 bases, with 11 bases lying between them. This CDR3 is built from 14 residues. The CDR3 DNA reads TGTGCCATCAGTGAGCCTAGTGAGGTCTACGAGCAGTACTTC. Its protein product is CAISEPSEVYEQYF.

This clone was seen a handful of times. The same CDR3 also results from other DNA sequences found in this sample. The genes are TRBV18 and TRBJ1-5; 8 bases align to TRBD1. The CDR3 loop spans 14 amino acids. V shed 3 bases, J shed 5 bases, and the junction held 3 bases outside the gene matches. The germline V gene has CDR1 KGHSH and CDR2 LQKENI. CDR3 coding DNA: TGTGCCAGCTCACCCACAGGGGGTGATCAGCCCCAGCATTTT. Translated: CASSPTGGDQPQHF.

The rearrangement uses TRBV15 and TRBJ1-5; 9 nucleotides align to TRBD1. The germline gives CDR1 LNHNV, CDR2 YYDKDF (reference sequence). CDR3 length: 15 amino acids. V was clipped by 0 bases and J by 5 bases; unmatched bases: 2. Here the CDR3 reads CATSRDWTGDQPQHF. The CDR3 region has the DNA TGTGCCACCAGCAGAGATTGGACAGGGGATCAGCCCCAGCATTTT.

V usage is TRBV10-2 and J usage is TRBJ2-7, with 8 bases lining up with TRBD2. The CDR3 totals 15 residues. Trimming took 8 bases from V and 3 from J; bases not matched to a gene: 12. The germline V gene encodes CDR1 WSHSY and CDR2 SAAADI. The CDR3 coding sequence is TGCGCCAGCTCAGCCGTACCCCGGGGGGGCTACGAGCAGTACTTC. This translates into CASSAVPRGGYEQYF.

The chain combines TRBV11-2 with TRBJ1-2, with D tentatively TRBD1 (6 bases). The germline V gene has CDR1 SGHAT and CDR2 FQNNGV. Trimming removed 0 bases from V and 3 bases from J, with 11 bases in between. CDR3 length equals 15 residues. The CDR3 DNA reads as TGTGCCAGCAGCTTAGAACCTACAGGGCACTATGGCTACACCTTC. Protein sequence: CASSLEPTGHYGYTF.

The CDR3 here is CASSSSQGGDGELFF. The CDR3 DNA is TGTGCCAGCAGTTCCAGCCAGGGTGGAGACGGGGAGCTGTTTTTT. This rearrangement joins TRBV6-5 to TRBJ2-2; maybe TRBD1 (5 bases). The CDR3 is 15 residues long. Germline CDR1 reads MNHEY; CDR2 reads SVGAGI. V lost 4 bases and J 7 bases, leaving 16 bases between the germline ends.

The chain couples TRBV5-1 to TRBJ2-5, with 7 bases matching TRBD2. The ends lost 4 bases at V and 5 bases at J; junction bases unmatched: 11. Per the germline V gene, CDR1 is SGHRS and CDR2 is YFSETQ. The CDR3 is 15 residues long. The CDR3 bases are TGCGCCAGCAGCACCCGGGGAGGGCCTCGGGAGACCCAGTACTTC. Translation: CASSTRGGPRETQYF.

The CDR3 DNA reads as TGTGCCAGCTCACCCGGGACTATTCTGGGACAAAATGAGCAGTTCTTC. Translating it yields CASSPGTILGQNEQFF. The genes are TRBV18 and TRBJ2-1; D perhaps matches TRBD2 (7 bases). The CDR3 extends over 16 amino acids. Germline lookup yields CDR1 KGHSH and CDR2 LQKENI. The ends were cut back, 3 bases at V and 7 bases at J, with 19 bases in the middle.

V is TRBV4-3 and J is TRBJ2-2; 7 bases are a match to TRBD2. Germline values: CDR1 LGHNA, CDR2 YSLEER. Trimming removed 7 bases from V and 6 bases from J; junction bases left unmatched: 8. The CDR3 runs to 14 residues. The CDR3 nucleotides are TGCGCCAGCACGGGAGGAACCGGCCCCGGGGAGCTGTTTTTT. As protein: CASTGGTGPGELFF.